This is a list of T cell receptor beta chains from one sample in a study of blood T cell repertoires in COVID-19. Here immunoSEQ multiplex PCR was the method, and the copy in TCRdb shows in-frame clones only, minus some. The sample has approximately 170,000 clones, around three quarters seen once. The specimen was PBMCs or T cells enriched from blood (not recorded which). These receptors were taken from a woman in her 70s in a cohort exposed to, infected with or recovered from COVID-19 (not recorded which). The CDR3 runs from the conserved cysteine through the conserved F or W. The order of the fields is CDR3 length, clone size, V gene, D gene, J gene, CDR3 protein, CDR3 DNA. The D gene is left open where the match is weak. The size entry is marked missing in some rows and otherwise reads once, few, many or a size class.

>10|-|TRBV21-1|-|TRBJ1-2
CASPGRAGTF
TGTGCCAGCCCAGGCAGGGCCGGCACCTTC
>13|-|TRBV28|-|TRBJ1-5
CASTSTGRQPQHF
TGTGCCAGCACGTCGACAGGACGTCAGCCCCAGCATTTT
>16|once|TRBV7-9|TRBD1|TRBJ1-2
CASSATGVPTLWGYTF
TGTGCCAGCAGCGCCACAGGGGTCCCTACACTATGGGGCTACACCTTC
>15|-|TRBV28|TRBD2|TRBJ2-1
CASSPSGTTNNEQFF
TGTGCCAGCAGTCCCTCAGGGACTACCAACAATGAGCAGTTCTTC
>14|-|TRBV28|TRBD1|TRBJ1-1
CASGGNRGVTEAFF
TGTGCCAGCGGCGGAAACAGGGGAGTCACTGAAGCTTTCTTT
>15|-|TRBV6-5|TRBD1|TRBJ2-2
CASRRQGTNTGELFF
TGTGCCAGCAGACGACAGGGGACCAACACCGGGGAGCTGTTTTTT
>14|once|TRBV2|TRBD1|TRBJ2-3
CASLGTGGPDTQYF
TGTGCCAGCCTGGGGACAGGAGGGCCAGATACGCAGTATTTT
>15|-|TRBV19|TRBD1|TRBJ2-6
CASGQGASGANVLTF
TGTGCCAGCGGACAGGGGGCATCTGGGGCCAACGTCCTGACTTTC
>14|-|TRBV12-5|TRBD2|TRBJ2-2
CASGRTSIDGELFF
TGTGCTAGTGGTCGGACTAGCATAGACGGGGAGCTGTTTTTT
>12|-|TRBV7-9|-|TRBJ2-7
CASSNLAYEQYF
TGTGCCAGCAGCAATCTAGCCTACGAGCAGTACTTC
>14|few|TRBV10-1|TRBD1|TRBJ2-7
CASSAGTGRNEQYF
TGCGCCAGCAGTGCCGGGACAGGGAGGAACGAGCAGTACTTC
>16|-|TRBV2|-|TRBJ2-7
CASSDWDTGLSYEQYF
TGTGCCAGCAGTGATTGGGACACAGGGTTGAGCTACGAGCAGTACTTC
>15|-|TRBV27|-|TRBJ2-5
CASSLSYGVMETQYF
TGTGCCAGCAGTTTATCTTACGGGGTCATGGAGACCCAGTACTTC
>14|-|TRBV27|TRBD1|TRBJ2-7
CASRKGTGSYEQYF
TGTGCCAGCAGAAAAGGGACAGGGTCGTACGAGCAGTACTTC
>13|-|TRBV7-2|-|TRBJ1-5
CASSFGARQPQHF
TGTGCCAGCAGCTTTGGAGCACGGCAGCCCCAGCATTTT
>14|few|TRBV7-2|-|TRBJ1-4
CASSSTGGYEKLFF
TGTGCCAGCAGCTCGACGGGTGGTTATGAAAAACTGTTTTTT
>17|-|TRBV20-1|TRBD2|TRBJ2-1
CSASPGTSGSSYNEQFF
TGCAGTGCTAGTCCCGGGACTAGCGGGAGCTCCTACAATGAGCAGTTCTTC
>15|-|TRBV10-3|TRBD2|TRBJ2-7
CAISPGLAGDYEQYF
TGTGCCATCAGTCCGGGACTAGCGGGAGACTACGAGCAGTACTTC
>16|-|TRBV5-1|-|TRBJ2-6
CASSLGANSGANVLTF
TGCGCCAGCAGCTTGGGGGCGAACTCTGGGGCCAACGTCCTGACTTTC
>16|-|TRBV6-5|TRBD1|TRBJ1-3
CASSSGTGGGGNTIYF
TGTGCCAGCAGTTCCGGGACAGGGGGCGGTGGAAACACCATATATTTT
>15|once|TRBV11-2|TRBD2|TRBJ2-1
CASSLGGSGYNEQFF
TGTGCCAGCAGCTTAGGCGGGAGTGGCTACAATGAGCAGTTCTTC
>14|-|TRBV27|-|TRBJ1-6
CASSFSPVNSPLHF
TGTGCCAGCAGTTTTAGTCCCGTTAATTCACCCCTCCACTTT
>17|-|TRBV7-2|TRBD2|TRBJ2-1
CASSSPGLASSYNEQFF
TGTGCCAGCAGCTCACCGGGACTAGCGAGCTCCTACAATGAGCAGTTCTTC
>11|-|TRBV7-2|-|TRBJ2-1
CASSLSYEQFF
TGTGCCAGCAGCCTTAGCTATGAGCAGTTCTTC
>14|few|TRBV24-1|TRBD1|TRBJ2-3
CATSLTGGTDTQYF
TGTGCCACCAGTTTGACAGGGGGCACAGATACGCAGTATTTT
>10|-|TRBV20-1|-|TRBJ2-7
CSAVAEEQYF
TGCAGTGCTGTAGCGGAAGAGCAGTACTTC
>13|-|TRBV28|-|TRBJ1-1
CASRITANTEAFF
TGTGCCAGCAGAATAACAGCGAACACTGAAGCTTTCTTT
>15|-|TRBV27|TRBD1|TRBJ2-7
CASSFGTGGFYEQYF
TGTGCCAGCAGTTTCGGGACAGGGGGATTCTACGAGCAGTACTTC
>16|-|TRBV19|TRBD1|TRBJ2-7
CASSRKPAGGSYEQYF
TGTGCCAGTAGTCGCAAGCCGGCAGGGGGATCCTACGAGCAGTACTTC
>15|-|TRBV28|-|TRBJ1-6
CASRHLTGDNSPLHF
TGTGCCAGCAGACACCTGACAGGTGATAATTCACCCCTCCACTTT